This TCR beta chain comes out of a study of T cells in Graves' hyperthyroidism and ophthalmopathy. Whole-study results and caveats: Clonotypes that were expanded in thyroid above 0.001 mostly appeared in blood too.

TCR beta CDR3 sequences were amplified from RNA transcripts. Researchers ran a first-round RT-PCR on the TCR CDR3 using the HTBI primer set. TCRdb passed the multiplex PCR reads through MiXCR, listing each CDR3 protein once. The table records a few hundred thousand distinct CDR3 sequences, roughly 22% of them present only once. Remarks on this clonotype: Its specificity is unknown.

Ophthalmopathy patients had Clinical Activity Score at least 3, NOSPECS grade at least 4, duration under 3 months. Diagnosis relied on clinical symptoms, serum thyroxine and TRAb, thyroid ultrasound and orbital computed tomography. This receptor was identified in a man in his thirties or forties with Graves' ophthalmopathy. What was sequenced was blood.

CDR3 in DNA: TGTGCCAGTAGTATTTTCCGAGCCGGGACAGGGGGCGCCGGTCGCGATCTCCACGAGCAGTACTTC. This sequence encodes CASSIFRAGTGGAGRDLHEQYF. The chain has TRBV19 and TRBJ2-7; 12 nucleotides match TRBD1. Trimming took 3 bases from V and 5 from J; bases not matched to a gene: 26. The CDR3 extends over 22 amino acids. Per the germline V gene, CDR1 is LNHDA and CDR2 is SQIVND (reference sequence).